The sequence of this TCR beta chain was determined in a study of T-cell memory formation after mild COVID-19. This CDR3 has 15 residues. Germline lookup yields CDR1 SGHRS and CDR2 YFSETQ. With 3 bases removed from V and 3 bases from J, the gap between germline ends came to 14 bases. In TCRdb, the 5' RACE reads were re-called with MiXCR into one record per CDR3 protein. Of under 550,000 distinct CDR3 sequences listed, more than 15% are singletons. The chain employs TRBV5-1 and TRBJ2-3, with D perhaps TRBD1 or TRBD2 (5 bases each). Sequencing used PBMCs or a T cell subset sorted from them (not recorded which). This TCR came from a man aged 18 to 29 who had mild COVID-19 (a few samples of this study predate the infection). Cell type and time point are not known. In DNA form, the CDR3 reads TGCGCCAGCAGCTCCGGGGCGATACCTACAGATACGCAGTATTTT. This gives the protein CASSSGAIPTDTQYF.